A single sample gave rise to the 4 T cell receptor beta chains below, sequenced in a study of cytomegalovirus exposure and HLA in healthy donors. Profiled with immunoSEQ multiplex PCR; TCRdb holds only in-frame clones, not every one. The data show under 200,000 clones, with about 96% seen just once and approximately 0.82% held by the top ten. The material sequenced was PBMCs. These receptors all come from a woman under 30 in good health and CMV-seronegative.

The chain carries TRBV4-1 and TRBJ2-7; no firm D call. Germline lookup yields CDR1 MGHRA and CDR2 YSYEKL. This CDR3 has 15 amino acids. Trimming shortened V by 1 base and J by 2 bases, and 12 bases separated the two germline ends. CDR3 coding DNA: TGCGCCAGCAGCCAAGTATCAAGCCTCCCCTACGAGCAGTACTTC. Its protein product is CASSQVSSLPYEQYF.

The V gene is TRBV9, the J gene TRBJ2-2; 8 nucleotides agree with TRBD1. Looked up from germline, CDR1 is SGDLS and CDR2 is YYNGEE. This CDR3 is 14 amino acids long. J lost 6 bases, V lost 3 bases, and 4 bases had no gene match. This CDR3 is CASSGHRGSGELFF. The CDR3 DNA reads as TGTGCCAGCAGCGGACACAGGGGGTCCGGGGAGCTGTTTTTT.

Only a few counts were recorded for this clone. The J gene is TRBJ1-5, the V gene TRBV6-1; D gene ambiguous. This CDR3 spans 15 amino acids. V was trimmed by 3 bases and J by 1 base, leaving 10 bases between them. CDR1 and CDR2 from the germline V gene are MNHNS and SASEGT. DNA for the CDR3: TGTGCCAGCAGTGATCAGGATGGGAGCAATCAGCCCCAGCATTTT. Encoded protein: CASSDQDGSNQPQHF.

J is TRBJ2-7 and V is TRBV9; a weak D match, TRBD2 (6 bases). V was shortened by 0 bases and J by 3 bases, with 13 bases between the two germline ends. From germline, CDR1 is SGDLS and CDR2 YYNGEE. This CDR3 contains 15 residues. The CDR3 loop is CASSVGASVYYEQYF. Written as DNA, the CDR3 is TGTGCCAGCAGCGTAGGGGCTAGCGTATACTACGAGCAGTACTTC.